These 13 T cell receptor beta chains were sequenced from one sample in a study of blood T cell repertoires in COVID-19. The data were produced by immunoSEQ multiplex PCR, yet TCRdb's version contains in-frame clones alone and is incomplete. The repertoire holds more than 200,000 clones, with 85% to 90% as singletons. Sequencing used peripheral blood. These receptors were taken from a man aged 45-65 years with COVID-19, enrolled during active disease.

The table lists this clone with a count of one. The chain is built from TRBV4-2 and TRBJ2-1; D is uncertain. CDR3 length: 16 amino acids. CDR1 and CDR2 (germline): LGHNA, YNFKEQ. V lost 3 bases, J lost 5 bases, and 17 bases lay in between. The CDR3 region has the DNA TGTGCCAGCAGCCACCACTCCCGCCAGGAAAACAATGAGCAGTTCTTC. This gives the protein CASSHHSRQENNEQFF.

V and J are TRBV7-8 and TRBJ2-2; tentative D call: TRBD1 (7 bases). Germline CDR1 SGHVS, CDR2 FQNEAQ. The CDR3 loop spans 16 amino acids. Trimming left V 5 bases short and J 5 bases short, with 18 bases between. The CDR3 nucleotides read TGTGCCAGCAGCCCAAGGGGTCCAGGGGGGACCGGGGAGCTGTTTTTT. Translation: CASSPRGPGGTGELFF.

The rearrangement uses TRBV7-6 and TRBJ1-5, with 11 bases fitting TRBD1. Germline V gene data show CDR1 as SGHVS and CDR2 as FNYEAQ. This CDR3 has 16 residues. With V trimmed by 5 bases and J by 6 bases, 9 bases remained unmatched. The chain's CDR3 is CASSRNPGQGGQPQHF. In DNA, the CDR3 is TGTGCCAGCAGCCGGAATCCGGGACAGGGGGGTCAGCCCCAGCATTTT.

DNA of the CDR3: TGCAGCGTTGCAGGGGATTGGAGTACCGGGGAGCTGTTTTTT. Amino acid sequence: CSVAGDWSTGELFF. The chain uses TRBV29-1 and TRBJ2-2; a weak D match, TRBD1 (6 bases). The CDR3 totals 14 residues. CDR1 is SQVTM and CDR2 is ANQGSEA in the germline V gene. Trimming cost V 4 bases and J 5 bases, with 14 bases left between them.

This chain connects TRBV7-9 to TRBJ1-2, with TRBD1 matching 7 bases. Germline V gene lookup returns CDR1 SEHNR and CDR2 FQNEAQ (reference sequence). CDR3 length: 13 residues. With V trimmed by 2 bases and J by 8 bases, 5 bases remained unmatched. For the CDR3, the DNA is TGTGCCAGCAGCTTATCCACAGGGGACGGCTACACCTTC. This encodes CASSLSTGDGYTF.

The J gene is TRBJ2-1, the V gene TRBV6-1; D may be TRBD1 (6 bases). In germline, CDR1 is MNHNS, CDR2 SASEGT. The ends were cut back, 3 bases at V and 5 bases at J, with 11 bases in the middle. This CDR3 has 14 residues. CDR3 loop: CASSERTGNNEQFF. The CDR3 DNA is TGTGCCAGCAGTGAGCGTACAGGGAACAATGAGCAGTTCTTC.

The CDR3, as DNA: TGTGCCAGCAGCTCCGGACAGAGCTCTGGAAACACCATATATTTT. Protein: CASSSGQSSGNTIYF. The gene calls are TRBV7-6 and TRBJ1-3, with D tentatively TRBD1 (6 bases). The CDR3 is made up of 15 amino acids. In germline, CDR1 is SGHVS, CDR2 FNYEAQ. Trimming cost V 4 bases and J 0 bases, with 10 bases left between them.

This chain joins TRBV5-1 and TRBJ1-1, with D tentatively TRBD1 (6 bases). Germline V gene lookup returns CDR1 SGHRS and CDR2 YFSETQ. V lost 5 bases to trimming and J lost 1 base, with 12 bases between them. CDR3 size: 14 residues. The CDR3 sequence is CASRSIQGNTEAFF. The CDR3 bases are TGCGCCAGCAGGAGTATACAGGGGAACACTGAAGCTTTCTTT.

The chain uses TRBV4-1 and TRBJ2-7; 9 positions match TRBD1. V lost 1 base, J lost 4 bases, and 8 bases stayed unmatched. Germline loops: CDR1 MGHRA, CDR2 YSYEKL. CDR3 size: 16 residues. For the CDR3, the DNA is TGCGCCAGCAGCCAAGGTCCGGGGACAGGGATTTACGAGCAGTACTTC. Translated, it gives CASSQGPGTGIYEQYF.

This sequence joins TRBV6-5 and TRBJ2-1; TRBD2 might be the D (5 bases). With 8 bases removed from V and 4 bases from J, the gap between germline ends came to 6 bases. Germline lookup yields CDR1 MNHEY and CDR2 SVGAGI. CDR3 length: 11 residues. In DNA, the CDR3 is TGTGCCAGCGGCGGGTACAATGAGCAGTTCTTC. Amino acid sequence: CASGGYNEQFF.

The count of this clone is one. The rearrangement links TRBV7-9 to TRBJ2-2; 8 positions match TRBD1. CDR3 length equals 15 residues. With 4 bases clipped from V and 7 bases from J, the junction kept 8 bases outside the gene matches. The germline V gene encodes CDR1 SEHNR and CDR2 FQNEAQ (reference sequence). CDR3 protein: CASSSDRVNFGELFF. Written as DNA, the CDR3 is TGTGCCAGCAGCTCGGACAGGGTAAATTTCGGGGAGCTGTTTTTT.

The chain is built from TRBV21-1 and TRBJ2-5; no DNA check was done on the table's D call, TRBD1. TRBV21-1 is classified as a pseudogene. The CDR3 contains 13 residues. CDR3 loop: CASSKDRGETQYF. CDR3 nucleotides: TGTGCCAGCAGCAAGGACAGGGGTGAGACCCAGTACTTC.

The genes are TRBV5-1 and TRBJ1-1, with 7 bases that match TRBD1. V shed 4 bases, J shed 2 bases, and the junction held 5 bases outside the gene matches. The CDR3 loop spans 14 amino acids. Germline V CDR1 and CDR2: SGHRS, YFSETQ. CDR3 residues: CASSTGTENTEAFF. The DNA for the CDR3 is TGCGCCAGCAGCACTGGGACAGAAAACACTGAAGCTTTCTTT.